This entry features one T cell receptor beta chain sequence. The data derive from a study of neurological immune-mediated disorders. TCRdb reprocessed the 5' RACE reads via MiXCR and lists one record per CDR3 protein. Among 45,000 to 55,000 distinct CDR3 sequences listed, about 5% were seen once. The CDR3 is 14 amino acids. Germline CDR1 SGHDN, CDR2 FVKESK. V was trimmed by 4 bases and J by 0 bases, leaving 6 bases between them. The chain employs TRBV14 and TRBJ2-2; no clear D gene. The clonotype comes from a woman in her late teens or twenties with multiple sclerosis. Sequencing was done on a sample of CD4+ T cells from blood. CDR3 amino acids: CASSPISNTGELFF. The CDR3 DNA reads as TGTGCCAGCAGCCCGATATCGAACACCGGGGAGCTGTTTTTT.